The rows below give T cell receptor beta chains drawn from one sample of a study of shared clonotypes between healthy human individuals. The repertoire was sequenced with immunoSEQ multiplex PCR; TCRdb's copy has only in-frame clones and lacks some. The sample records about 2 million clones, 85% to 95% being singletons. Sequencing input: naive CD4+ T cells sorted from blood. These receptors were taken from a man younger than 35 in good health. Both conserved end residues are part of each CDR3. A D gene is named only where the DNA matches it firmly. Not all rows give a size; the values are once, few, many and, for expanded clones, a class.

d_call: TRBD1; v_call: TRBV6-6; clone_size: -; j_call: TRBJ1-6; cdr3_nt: TGTGCCAGCATCCCGACAGGGGGCTATAATTCACCCCTCCACTTT; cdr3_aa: CASIPTGGYNSPLHF
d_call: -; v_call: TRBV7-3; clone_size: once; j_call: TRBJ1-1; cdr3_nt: TGTGCCAGCAGCCGGGGGACTAACACTGAAGCTTTCTTT; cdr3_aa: CASSRGTNTEAFF
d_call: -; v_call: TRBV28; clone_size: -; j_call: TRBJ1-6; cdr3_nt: TGTGCCAGCAGTTCCCCGGGTCCACCCTTGCCCCTCCACTTT; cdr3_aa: CASSSPGPPLPLHF
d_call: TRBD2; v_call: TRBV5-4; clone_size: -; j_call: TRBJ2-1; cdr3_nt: TGTGCCAGCAGCTGGGACTACCTGCCCTCCTACAATGAGCAGTTCTTC; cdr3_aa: CASSWDYLPSYNEQFF
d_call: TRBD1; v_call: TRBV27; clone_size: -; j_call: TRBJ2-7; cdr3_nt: TGTGCCAGCAGTTTACGGTCGGACAGGGCCAGGGGGTTGGTGGCCTACGAGCAGTACTTC; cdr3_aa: CASSLRSDRARGLVAYEQYF
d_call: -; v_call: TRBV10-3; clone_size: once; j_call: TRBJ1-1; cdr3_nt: TGTGCCATCAGTGCTATGGAAGGGAACACTGAAGCTTTCTTT; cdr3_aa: CAISAMEGNTEAFF
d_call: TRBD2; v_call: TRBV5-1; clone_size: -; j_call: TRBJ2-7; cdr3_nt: TGCGCCAGCAGCCAACTAGCGGGAGGCCCCTACGAGCAGTACTTC; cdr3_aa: CASSQLAGGPYEQYF
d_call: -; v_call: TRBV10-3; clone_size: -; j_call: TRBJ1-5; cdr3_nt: TGTGCCATCAGTGAGTCGCCCGAGCCCCAGCATTTT; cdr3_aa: CAISESPEPQHF
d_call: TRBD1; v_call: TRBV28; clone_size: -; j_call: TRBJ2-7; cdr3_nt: TGTGCCAGCAGCCGGGACAGGGGGAACGAGCAGTACTTC; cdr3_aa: CASSRDRGNEQYF
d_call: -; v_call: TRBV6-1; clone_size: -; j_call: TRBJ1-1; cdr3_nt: TGTGCCAGCAGCCCGACCCGAATGAACACTGAAGCTTTCTTT; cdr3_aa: CASSPTRMNTEAFF
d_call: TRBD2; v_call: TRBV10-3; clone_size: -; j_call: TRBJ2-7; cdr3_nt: TGTGCCATCGCAAAGGGACTAGCGGGATCAACCAAACCGGGCGAGCAGTACTTC; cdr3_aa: CAIAKGLAGSTKPGEQYF
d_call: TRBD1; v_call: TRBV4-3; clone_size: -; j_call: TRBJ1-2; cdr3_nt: TGCGCCAGCAGCCAAGGGAGGCCGGGACAGAACTATGGCTACACCTTC; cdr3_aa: CASSQGRPGQNYGYTF
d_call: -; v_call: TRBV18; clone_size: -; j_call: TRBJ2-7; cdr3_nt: TGTGCCAGCTCACCTGGGGCTACCAGCTCCTACGAGCAGTACTTC; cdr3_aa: CASSPGATSSYEQYF
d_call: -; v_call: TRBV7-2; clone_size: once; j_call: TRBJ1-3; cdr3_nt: TGTGCCAGCAGCTTAACCCTCATCTCTGGAAACACCATATATTTT; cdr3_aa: CASSLTLISGNTIYF
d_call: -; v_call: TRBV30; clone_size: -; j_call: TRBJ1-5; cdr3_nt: TGTGTCTCCAGGGGCAAGGTCAATCAGCCCCAGCATTTT; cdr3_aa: CVSRGKVNQPQHF
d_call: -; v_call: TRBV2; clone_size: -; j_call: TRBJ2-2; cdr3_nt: TGTGCCAGCTCGATAAATGCGAACACCGGGGAGCTGTTTTTT; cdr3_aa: CASSINANTGELFF
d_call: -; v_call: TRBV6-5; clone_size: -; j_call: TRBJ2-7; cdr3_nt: TGTGCCAGCAGTTACGGGGCAGGGAACTACGAGCAGTACTTC; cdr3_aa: CASSYGAGNYEQYF